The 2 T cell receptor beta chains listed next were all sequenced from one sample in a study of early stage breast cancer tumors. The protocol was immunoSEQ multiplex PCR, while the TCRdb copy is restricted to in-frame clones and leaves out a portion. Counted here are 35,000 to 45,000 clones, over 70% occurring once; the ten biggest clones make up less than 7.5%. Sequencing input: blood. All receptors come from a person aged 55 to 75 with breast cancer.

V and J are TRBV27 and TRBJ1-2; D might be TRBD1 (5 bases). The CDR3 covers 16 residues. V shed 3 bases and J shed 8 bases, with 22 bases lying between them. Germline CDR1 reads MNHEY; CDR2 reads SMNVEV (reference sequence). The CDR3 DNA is TGTGCCAGCAGTTTTAGGAGAGCGGGACTCATGGGCGGCTACACCTTC. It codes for CASSFRRAGLMGGYTF.

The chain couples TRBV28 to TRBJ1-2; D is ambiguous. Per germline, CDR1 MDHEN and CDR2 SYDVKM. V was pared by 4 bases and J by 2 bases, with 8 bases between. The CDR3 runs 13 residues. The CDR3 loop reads CASSWKRNYGYTF. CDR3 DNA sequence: TGTGCCAGCAGTTGGAAAAGAAACTATGGCTACACCTTC.